The 23 T cell receptor beta chains listed next were all sequenced from one sample in a study of CD8+ T cells in alopecia areata. Extraction of RNA preceded its reverse transcription into cDNA, which served as the sequencing template. TCRdb keeps only in-frame clones here, not all; method: immunoSEQ multiplex PCR. The data hold 150,000 to 200,000 clones, with 45% to 60% observed a single time. The sample consisted of CD4+ T cells sorted from blood. Source of these receptors: a human donor in good health.

The chain is built from TRBV7-9 and TRBJ2-1, with 10 bases aligning to TRBD2. The CDR3 is made up of 17 amino acids. The germline V gene encodes CDR1 SEHNR and CDR2 FQNEAQ (reference sequence). V trimming: 5 bases; J trimming: 6 bases; junction bases outside the gene matches: 13. The CDR3 sequence is CASSPWGVSGRVNEQFF. For the CDR3, the DNA is TGTGCCAGCAGCCCCTGGGGGGTGAGCGGGAGGGTCAATGAGCAGTTCTTC.

J is TRBJ1-2 and V is TRBV6-6; 9 nucleotides line up with TRBD1. Germline V lookup: CDR1 MNHNY, CDR2 SVGAGI (reference sequence). This CDR3 has 13 residues. V was clipped by 6 bases and J by 8 bases; unmatched bases: 7. The CDR3 DNA reads as TGTGCCAGCAGGACCACAGGGGGCCGAGGCTACACCTTC. Amino acids: CASRTTGGRGYTF.

The chain joins TRBV5-1 to TRBJ2-5, with 12 bases aligning to TRBD2. The germline gives CDR1 SGHRS, CDR2 YFSETQ. CDR3 size: 16 residues. The J segment lost 1 base and the V segment lost 4 bases, leaving 5 bases of the junction unmatched. The DNA for the CDR3 is TGCGCCAGCAGCGCAGGACTAGCGGGGAGCCAAGAGACCCAGTACTTC. Amino acid sequence: CASSAGLAGSQETQYF.

V and J are TRBV10-3 and TRBJ2-1; D remains ambiguous. Germline lookup yields CDR1 ENHRY and CDR2 SYGVKD. V was pared by 2 bases and J by 7 bases, with 6 bases between. There are 12 residues in the CDR3. The DNA of the CDR3 is TGTGCCATCAGTGAGAAAGCGAATGAGCAGTTCTTC. This codes for CAISEKANEQFF.

The rearrangement links TRBV29-1 to TRBJ2-1; 13 bases map to TRBD2. Germline V gene lookup returns CDR1 SQVTM and CDR2 ANQGSEA. This CDR3 is 16 amino acids long. J lost 7 bases, V lost 4 bases, and 10 bases had no gene match. The CDR3 region has the DNA TGCAGCGTTGCCGGACTAGCGGGAGTGGTTTGGAATGAGCAGTTCTTC. Protein product: CSVAGLAGVVWNEQFF.

V gene TRBV11-2 combines with J gene TRBJ2-5, with a tentative D call TRBD2 (6 bases). V dropped 5 bases and J dropped 5 bases, with 12 bases sitting between them. The CDR3 runs to 13 residues. Germline V lookup: CDR1 SGHAT, CDR2 FQNNGV. CDR3 region: CASSPPGGETQYF. CDR3 coding DNA: TGTGCCAGCAGCCCCCCTGGGGGGGAGACCCAGTACTTC.

The chain recombines TRBV30 with TRBJ2-7; 9 bases align to TRBD2. This CDR3 region has 14 residues. CDR1 and CDR2 from the germline V gene are GTSNPN and SVGIG (reference sequence). The V segment lost 5 bases and the J segment 3 bases; nucleotides outside the gene matches: 8. The chain's CDR3 is CAWLKAGGVYEQYF. The CDR3 DNA reads as TGTGCCTGGCTTAAAGCGGGAGGAGTCTACGAGCAGTACTTC. Complete variable domain (other parts from reference TRBV30 and TRBJ2-7): SQTIHQWPATLVQPVGSPLSLECTVEGTSNPNLYWYRQAAGRGLQLLFYSVGIGQISSEVPQNLSASRPQDRQFILSSKKLLLSDSGFYLCAWLKAGGVYEQYFGPGTRLTVT.

This clone has more than one count but fewer than ten. The chain combines TRBV18 with TRBJ1-4; TRBD1 is a possible D gene (6 bases). The CDR3 contains 15 residues. Trimming took 2 bases from V and 7 from J, leaving 14 bases between them. Germline CDR1 reads KGHSH; CDR2 reads LQKENI. CDR3 sequence (DNA): TGTGCCAGCTCACCATCCAGGGGACCAGGTGAAAAACTGTTTTTT. Its protein product is CASSPSRGPGEKLFF.

As to this clone: Because the CDR3's place on the DNA is in doubt, the DNA is left out and the CDR3 is given as listed by TCRdb. The V and J genes are TRBV21-1 and TRBJ2-6. TRBV21-1 corresponds to a pseudogene. The CDR3 sequence runs 14 residues, both termini included. The CDR3 sequence: CASRWGSGANVLTF.

This clone has just one count. The chain couples TRBV18 to TRBJ1-1; D not resolved. Germline V gives CDR1 KGHSH, CDR2 LQKENI. The CDR3 length is 13 residues. Trimming removed 9 bases from V and 3 bases from J, with 14 bases in between. This chain's CDR3 is CASSGLMDTEAFF. Here the CDR3 DNA reads TGTGCCAGTTCCGGGCTAATGGACACTGAAGCTTTCTTT.

This clone was picked up a small number of times. V usage is TRBV2 and J usage is TRBJ2-2, with a tentative D call TRBD1 (6 bases). Deletions cut 11 bases from V and 5 bases from J, with 15 bases between. The CDR3 is made up of 13 amino acids. Germline V gene sequence: CDR1 SNHLY, CDR2 FYNNEI. The CDR3 protein is CAFSTGLTGELFF. The CDR3 bases are TGTGCCTTCAGCACAGGGTTGACCGGGGAGCTGTTTTTT.

The gene calls are TRBV5-4 and TRBJ2-7; 8 nucleotides align to TRBD2. Unmatched junction bases numbered 8, after V lost 2 bases and J lost 7 bases. In germline, CDR1 is SGHNT, CDR2 YYREEE (reference sequence). CDR3 length: 14 residues. The CDR3 DNA sequence: TGTGCCAGCAGCTTTGGAGCGGGAGAGGGGGAGCAGTACTTC. The encoded protein is CASSFGAGEGEQYF.

V is TRBV19 and J is TRBJ2-5, with 7 bases lining up with TRBD2. The V and J ends lost 2 bases and 6 bases, in that order; junction bases with no gene match: 3. The CDR3 covers 13 residues. The germline gives CDR1 LNHDA, CDR2 SQIVND (reference sequence). CDR3: CASSITSAQTQYF. The CDR3 DNA sequence: TGTGCCAGTAGTATAACTAGCGCGCAGACCCAGTACTTC.

The chain couples TRBV29-1 to TRBJ2-1, with TRBD2 matching 11 bases. The V gene end was trimmed by 6 bases and the J gene end by 2 bases; junction bases not matched to a gene: 12. This CDR3 contains 17 residues. The V gene's germline CDR1 is SQVTM and CDR2 ANQGSEA. This chain's CDR3 is CSVEPRKTSGAYNEQFF. Here the CDR3 DNA reads TGCAGCGTCGAACCCCGTAAGACTAGCGGGGCCTACAATGAGCAGTTCTTC.

V is TRBV18 and J is TRBJ2-7; D not resolved. The CDR3 runs 13 residues. Germline V lookup: CDR1 KGHSH, CDR2 LQKENI. Trimming shortened V by 0 bases and J by 4 bases, and 7 bases separated the two germline ends. CDR3: CASSPPLEYEQYF. CDR3 sequence (DNA): TGTGCCAGCTCACCACCACTGGAGTACGAGCAGTACTTC. Full variable domain (missing parts from reference TRBV18 and TRBJ2-7): NAGVMQNPRHLVRRRGQEARLRCSPMKGHSHVYWYRQLPEEGLKFMVYLQKENIIDESGMPKERFSAEFPKEGPSILRIQQVVRGDSAAYFCASSPPLEYEQYFGPGTRLTVT.

The genes are TRBV7-9 and TRBJ2-2, with 10 positions matching TRBD2. Germline V gene data show CDR1 as SEHNR and CDR2 as FQNEAQ (reference sequence). This CDR3 region has 16 residues. With V trimmed by 5 bases and J by 5 bases, 8 bases remained unmatched. The CDR3 protein is CASSQIAGGGTGELFF. The CDR3 DNA follows: TGTGCCAGCAGCCAAATAGCGGGAGGAGGTACCGGGGAGCTGTTTTTT.

The chain carries TRBV29-1 and TRBJ1-1; D call uncertain. The CDR3 loop spans 11 amino acids. The germline V gene has CDR1 SQVTM and CDR2 ANQGSEA. V was cut by 6 bases and J by 2 bases, with 7 bases left in between. DNA for the CDR3: TGCAGCGTGACTAGTAACACTGAAGCTTTCTTT. Amino acid sequence: CSVTSNTEAFF.

V is TRBV10-3 and J is TRBJ2-5, with 8 bases identical to TRBD2. The V segment lost 10 bases and the J segment 5 bases; nucleotides outside the gene matches: 12. Germline V gene lookup returns CDR1 ENHRY and CDR2 SYGVKD. The CDR3 has 14 amino acids. The CDR3 spells CATRTSPEGETQYF. In DNA form, the CDR3 reads TGTGCCACCAGGACTAGCCCGGAGGGGGAGACCCAGTACTTC.

This chain links TRBV29-1 with TRBJ1-5; D is perhaps TRBD1 (6 bases). The germline CDR1 and CDR2 sequences are SQVTM and ANQGSEA. The length of the CDR3 is 14 residues. The V gene lost 7 bases and the J gene lost 2 bases, with 15 bases spanning the gap. CDR3 DNA sequence: TGCAGCGCCCGAACACAGGGTGGCAATCAGCCCCAGCATTTT. Amino acid sequence: CSARTQGGNQPQHF.

The chain has TRBV19 and TRBJ2-7; TRBD1 matches at 8 bases. The length of the CDR3 is 14 residues. The ends lost 2 bases at V and 6 bases at J; junction bases unmatched: 6. In germline, CDR1 is LNHDA, CDR2 SQIVND (reference sequence). Here the CDR3 reads CASSISGTGGEQYF. The CDR3 nucleotides read TGTGCCAGTAGTATATCCGGGACAGGAGGCGAGCAGTACTTC.

The chain uses TRBV6-5 and TRBJ1-2, with no clear D. The CDR3 has 12 amino acids. Looked up from germline, CDR1 is MNHEY and CDR2 is SVGAGI. V lost 6 bases, J lost 5 bases, and 10 bases lay in between. The CDR3 is CASRAESYGYTF. The CDR3 coding sequence is TGTGCCAGCAGGGCTGAGAGTTATGGCTACACCTTC.

The genes are TRBV6-5 and TRBJ1-1, with D possibly matching TRBD1 (6 bases). This CDR3 has 13 residues. CDR1 and CDR2 from the germline V gene are MNHEY and SVGAGI. V was trimmed by 6 bases and J by 5 bases, leaving 13 bases between them. DNA for the CDR3: TGTGCCAGCAGGAACTACAGGGTGACTGAAGCTTTCTTT. Its translation is CASRNYRVTEAFF.

The J gene is TRBJ1-2, the V gene TRBV29-1; 7 bases fit TRBD1. The V gene's germline CDR1 is SQVTM and CDR2 ANQGSEA. V was clipped by 7 bases and J by 4 bases; unmatched bases: 3. This CDR3 has 11 amino acids. The CDR3 is CSGRDSYGYTF. Here the CDR3 DNA reads TGCAGCGGGCGGGACAGCTATGGCTACACCTTC.